This TCR beta chain was captured in a study of cytomegalovirus exposure and HLA in healthy donors. Whole-study results and caveats: TCR beta chain V- and J-gene trimming was linked, in a later analysis, to a missense variant in DCLRE1C.

In germline, CDR1 is SGDLS, CDR2 YYNGEE. This CDR3 spans 15 amino acids. V was clipped by 0 bases and J by 7 bases, with 13 bases between them. Vbeta (60) and Jbeta (13) primers were used in the PCR. Measured with immunoSEQ multiplex PCR; TCRdb has only the in-frame clones, and not every one. This sample lists roughly 65,000 clones; its ten largest clones have approximately 16%. Details on this clone: The antigen is undetermined.

The chain recombines TRBV9 with TRBJ2-2; D may be TRBD2 (6 bases). The sequence came from a boy between 10 and 17 years old in good health and CMV-seronegative. What was sequenced was PBMCs. This chain's CDR3 is CASSVEGGRDGELFF. CDR3 sequence (DNA): TGTGCCAGCAGCGTAGAGGGAGGACGCGACGGGGAGCTGTTTTTT.